These 20 T cell receptor beta chains were sequenced from one sample in a study of shared clonotypes between healthy human individuals. Repertoires were generated with immunoSEQ multiplex PCR, while TCRdb's copy carries only in-frame clones and drops some. This sample yields about 1 million clones, of which about 74% are seen a single time; roughly 1.5% belongs to the top ten. Sequences were obtained from memory CD4+ T cells sorted from blood. Subset described: CD45RA-negative fraction. The receptors here all came from a man between 18 and 35 years old in good health.

V is TRBV2 and J is TRBJ2-1, with D unclear. V was pared by 6 bases and J by 9 bases, with 15 bases between. This CDR3 has 13 amino acids. Per germline, CDR1 SNHLY and CDR2 FYNNEI. The CDR3 is CASSLEARGEQFF. CDR3 nucleotide sequence: TGTGCCAGCAGCCTAGAAGCGAGAGGTGAGCAGTTCTTC.

The genes are TRBV5-1 and TRBJ1-1; 10 bases are shared with TRBD1. V lost 2 bases to trimming and J lost 7 bases; unmatched junction nucleotides: 5. Per the germline V gene, CDR1 is SGHRS and CDR2 is YFSETQ. The CDR3 is 14 amino acids. The CDR3 here is CASSFGQGGLEAFF. The CDR3 DNA is TGCGCCAGCAGCTTCGGACAGGGGGGTCTTGAAGCTTTCTTT. Based on the CDR3 plus reference TRBV5-1 and TRBJ1-1, the full variable domain is KAGVTQTPRYLIKTRGQQVTLSCSPISGHRSVSWYQQTPGQGLQFLFEYFSETQRNKGNFPGRFSGRQFSNSRSEMNVSTLELGDSALYLCASSFGQGGLEAFFGQGTRLTVV.

This clone was observed at least ten times. The chain joins TRBV4-3 to TRBJ1-1; tentative D call: TRBD1 (6 bases). With 2 bases removed from V and 4 bases from J, the gap between germline ends came to 8 bases. CDR3 length: 13 residues. Per the germline V gene, CDR1 is LGHNA and CDR2 is YSLEER. CDR3 nucleotide sequence: TGCGCCAGCAGCCAAATCAGGGGCACTGAAGCTTTCTTT. It specifies CASSQIRGTEAFF.

The V and J genes are TRBV7-2 and TRBJ1-5; no clear D gene. The CDR3 is made up of 14 amino acids. Trimming left V 2 bases short and J 0 bases short, with 5 bases between. CDR1 and CDR2 from the germline V gene are SGHTA and FQGNSA. The CDR3 DNA sequence: TGTGCCAGCAGCTTAATGAATAGCAATCAGCCCCAGCATTTT. Residues: CASSLMNSNQPQHF.

This clone has just a few counts. Distinct nucleotide sequences in the sample also encode this CDR3. The chain couples TRBV28 to TRBJ1-4, with TRBD1 as a possible D gene (6 bases). CDR3 size: 15 residues. V was shortened by 6 bases and J by 5 bases, with 16 bases between the two germline ends. Germline V gene data show CDR1 as MDHEN and CDR2 as SYDVKM. CDR3 in DNA: TGTGCCAGCAGCCCACCGGGGCAGGGGAATGAAAAACTGTTTTTT. It encodes CASSPPGQGNEKLFF.

The gene calls are TRBV5-1 and TRBJ1-6, with D possibly matching TRBD1 (5 bases). Germline V gene sequence: CDR1 SGHRS, CDR2 YFSETQ. This CDR3 has 14 residues. V shed 3 bases and J shed 8 bases, with 12 bases lying between them. The CDR3 sequence: CASSSGRVDSPLHF. As DNA, the CDR3 is TGCGCCAGCAGCTCAGGCAGGGTTGATTCACCCCTCCACTTT.

This clone was counted a single time. The chain is built from TRBV12-5 and TRBJ2-1; 9 bases map to TRBD2. The CDR3 totals 16 residues. CDR1 is LGHNT, CDR2 FRNRAP, per germline. Germline trimming cut 0 bases from V and 10 bases from J; bases unmatched to any gene: 10. CDR3 DNA sequence: TGTGCTAGTGGTTTGGTACTCAGCGGGGGGCCCAGGGAGCAGTTCTTC. Translated, it gives CASGLVLSGGPREQFF.

The V and J genes are TRBV11-2 and TRBJ2-2; TRBD2 matches at 10 bases. V shed 3 bases, J shed 3 bases, and the junction held 4 bases outside the gene matches. The CDR3 is 16 amino acids. CDR1 and CDR2 (germline): SGHAT, FQNNGV. This CDR3 is CASSFDSGRYTGELFF. CDR3 DNA: TGTGCCAGCAGCTTCGATAGCGGGAGGTACACCGGGGAGCTGTTTTTT.

The V gene is TRBV4-1, the J gene TRBJ2-1; D might be TRBD1 (5 bases). Germline-derived CDR1 and CDR2 are MGHRA and YSYEKL. CDR3 size: 17 residues. Trimming shortened V by 1 base and J by 3 bases, and 16 bases separated the two germline ends. This chain's CDR3 is CASSQVAVETVYNEQFF. CDR3 coding DNA: TGCGCCAGCAGCCAAGTCGCCGTGGAGACAGTCTACAATGAGCAGTTCTTC.

The genes are TRBV7-2 and TRBJ1-2; D perhaps matches TRBD1 (5 bases). Germline lookup yields CDR1 SGHTA and CDR2 FQGNSA. The CDR3 is 12 residues long. V was shortened by 10 bases and J by 5 bases, with 14 bases between the two germline ends. CDR3 in DNA: TGTGCCACCTCTGAGCAGGGTTATGGCTACACCTTC. It yields the protein CATSEQGYGYTF.

This chain joins TRBV5-6 and TRBJ1-1; D perhaps matches TRBD1 (6 bases). The CDR3 loop spans 14 amino acids. The germline V gene has CDR1 SGHDT and CDR2 YYEEEE. Trimming took 4 bases from V and 4 from J, leaving 14 bases between them. CDR3 in amino acids: CASSRRGDRTEAFF. The CDR3 DNA reads as TGTGCCAGCAGCCGCAGGGGCGATCGCACTGAAGCTTTCTTT.

The chain is built from TRBV29-1 and TRBJ1-2; no clear D. Germline V CDR1 and CDR2: SQVTM, ANQGSEA. V gave up 5 bases and J gave up 2 bases, with 9 bases separating them. The CDR3 sequence is 12 residues long. The CDR3 sequence: CSVRHLNYGYTF. The CDR3, as DNA: TGCAGCGTTCGGCACCTCAACTATGGCTACACCTTC.

This clone occurred once. The chain joins TRBV29-1 to TRBJ1-1; no clear D gene. With 8 bases removed from V and 7 bases from J, the gap between germline ends came to 11 bases. In germline, CDR1 is SQVTM, CDR2 ANQGSEA. CDR3 length: 10 residues. The CDR3 DNA sequence: TGCAGCTCAAAAGCTGTTGAAGCTTTCTTT. Its protein product is CSSKAVEAFF. Based on the CDR3 plus reference TRBV29-1 and TRBJ1-1, the full variable domain is SAVISQKPSRDICQRGTSLTIQCQVDSQVTMMFWYRQQPGQSLTLIATANQGSEATYESGFVIDKFPISRPNLTFSTLTVSNMSPEDSSIYLCSSKAVEAFFGQGTRLTVV.

V and J are TRBV27 and TRBJ1-1; D is possibly TRBD1 (5 bases). Germline V gene sequence: CDR1 MNHEY, CDR2 SMNVEV (reference sequence). The CDR3 is made up of 15 amino acids. V lost 0 bases to trimming and J lost 4 bases, with 12 bases between them. The CDR3 loop reads CASSLSEVRGTEAFF. Here the CDR3 DNA reads TGTGCCAGCAGTTTATCGGAGGTTAGGGGCACTGAAGCTTTCTTT.

This rearrangement joins TRBV9 to TRBJ2-5, with D possibly TRBD2 on 6 matching bases. This CDR3 has 16 amino acids. V was pared by 0 bases and J by 5 bases, with 17 bases between. CDR1 SGDLS and CDR2 YYNGEE come from the germline V gene. CDR3 residues: CASSVVGDSVRETQYF. CDR3 nucleotides: TGTGCCAGCAGCGTAGTCGGGGACTCAGTCAGGGAGACCCAGTACTTC.

There are many counts of this clone. The DNA of the CDR3 is TGTGCCAGCAGCAGCCGGGACAGGGGAACGAACGGCTACACCTTC. This sequence encodes CASSSRDRGTNGYTF. The chain uses TRBV7-8 and TRBJ1-2; 10 nucleotides match TRBD1. The V and J ends lost 5 bases and 8 bases, in that order; junction bases with no gene match: 11. The CDR3 runs to 15 residues. From germline, CDR1 is SGHVS and CDR2 FQNEAQ.

The chain has TRBV5-1 and TRBJ2-3; tentative D call: TRBD1 (5 bases). The germline CDR1 and CDR2 sequences are SGHRS and YFSETQ. V was pared by 0 bases and J by 3 bases, with 11 bases between. The CDR3 runs 15 residues. CDR3 bases: TGCGCCAGCAGCTTGGCAGGGAAACCGACAGATACGCAGTATTTT. Translated: CASSLAGKPTDTQYF.

This clone was counted once. The V call is TRBV2, the J call TRBJ2-7; D might be TRBD2 (5 bases). The CDR3 length is 14 residues. Trimming took off 5 bases at V and 2 bases at J, with 13 bases between the two ends. CDR1 SNHLY and CDR2 FYNNEI come from the germline V gene. CDR3 coding DNA: TGTGCCAGCAGTACCGGGGTTGGGGCCTACGAGCAGTACTTC. It codes for CASSTGVGAYEQYF.

This chain's CDR3 is CASSFQGNQPQHF. The CDR3 nucleotides are TGTGCCAGCAGCTTTCAGGGGAATCAGCCCCAGCATTTT. The chain carries TRBV6-5 and TRBJ1-5, with D perhaps matching TRBD1 (6 bases). The V gene lost 6 bases and the J gene lost 4 bases, with 10 bases spanning the gap. CDR3 length: 13 residues. The germline gives CDR1 MNHEY, CDR2 SVGAGI.

Notes on this clone: One end of the junction fails to match germline, which may point to a read error. The chain links TRBV7-2 to TRBJ2-5, with D perhaps matching TRBD2 (6 bases). CDR3 length: 14 amino acids. CDR1 SGHTA and CDR2 FQGNSA come from the germline V gene. The CDR3 region is CAGSLVSGQETQYF. The CDR3 DNA reads TGTGCCGGCAGCTTAGTGAGCGGGCAAGAGACCCAGTACTTC.